This TCR beta chain was found in a study of early T cells in non-severe SARS-CoV-2 infection. Study-level background: With bulk RNA from unsorted whole blood as input, sequencing yielded unpaired chains. Notes on the study in general: VDJdb matching, biased toward anti-spike CD8 responses, missed private and CD4 specificities.

Individual cDNA molecules received unique molecular identifiers during library preparation. TCRdb fed the 5' RACE reads into MiXCR, producing one record per CDR3 protein. The repertoire consists of about 39,000 distinct CDR3 sequences, with around 5.8% occurring once and the leading ten covering approximately 4%. V shed 4 bases and J shed 0 bases, with 11 bases lying between them. The CDR3 has 14 residues. CDR1 and CDR2 (germline): SQVTM, ANQGSEA. There are many counts of this clonotype. Its specificity is not known. Sequences were derived from whole blood, sampled at baseline. The TCR sequence derives from an adult who was a healthcare worker with PCR-confirmed SARS-CoV-2 infection or an uninfected control (not recorded which). The V call is TRBV29-1, the J call TRBJ2-3; the D is unclear. CDR3 nucleotide sequence: TGCAGCGTTGGGGGAAGTTCTAGCACAGATACGCAGTATTTT. It translates to CSVGGSSSTDTQYF.